The T cell receptor beta chain described here comes from a study of T-cell memory formation after mild COVID-19. TCRdb ran MiXCR on the 5' RACE reads and lists one entry per CDR3 protein. Of under 300,000 distinct CDR3 sequences in the sample, about a sixth were seen once. The CDR3 consists of 12 residues. The ends lost 6 bases at V and 7 bases at J; junction bases unmatched: 6. Germline V lookup: CDR1 SQVTM, CDR2 ANQGSEA. This TCR was sampled from a man aged 18-30 years who had mild COVID-19 (a few samples of this study predate the infection). Cell type and time point are not known. The genes are TRBV29-1 and TRBJ2-5; 9 bases map to TRBD1. The sequenced sample was PBMCs or a T cell subset sorted from them (not recorded which). CDR3 sequence reads: CSVNRGPGTQYF. The CDR3 DNA is TGCAGCGTGAACAGGGGGCCAGGGACCCAGTACTTC.